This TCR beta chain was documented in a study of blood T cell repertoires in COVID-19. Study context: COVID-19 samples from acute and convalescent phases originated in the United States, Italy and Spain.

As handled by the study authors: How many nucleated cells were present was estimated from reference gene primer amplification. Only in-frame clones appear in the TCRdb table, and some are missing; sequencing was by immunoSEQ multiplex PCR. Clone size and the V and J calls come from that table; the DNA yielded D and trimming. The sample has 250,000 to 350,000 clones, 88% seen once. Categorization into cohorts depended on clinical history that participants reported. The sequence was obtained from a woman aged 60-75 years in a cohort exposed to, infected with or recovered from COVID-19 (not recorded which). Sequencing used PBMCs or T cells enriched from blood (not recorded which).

This CDR3 reads CASRITGIFQETQYF. CDR3 DNA: TGTGCCAGCAGAATTACAGGGATCTTTCAAGAGACCCAGTACTTC. This chain links TRBV6-5 with TRBJ2-5; a possible D gene is TRBD1 (6 bases). Trimming shortened V by 6 bases and J by 2 bases, and 16 bases separated the two germline ends. This CDR3 contains 15 residues. The germline CDR1 and CDR2 sequences are MNHEY and SVGAGI.